A selection of T cell receptor beta chains follows, all from one sample in a study of control samples from healthy donors and cancer patients. Measured with immunoSEQ multiplex PCR; TCRdb has only the in-frame clones, and not every one. This table has roughly 170,000 clones, around 88% appearing once. Sample: blood. These receptors all come from a woman aged 25 to 39 in good health. The CDR3 runs from the conserved cysteine through the conserved F or W. Each record gives: J gene, clone size, D gene, V gene, CDR3 DNA, CDR3 protein. D genes are given only for firm matches. Expanded clones are given a class, and other clones once, few, many or no size at all.

J: TRBJ1-4
size: NA
D: TRBD1
V: TRBV5-1
DNA: TGCGCCAGCAGCGGGGGACAGGGGAAGTCTGAAAAACTGTTTTTT
CDR3: CASSGGQGKSEKLFF

J: TRBJ2-2
size: NA
D: NA
V: TRBV5-1
DNA: TGCGCCAGCAATCCGGGACATTCGAACACCGGGGAGCTGTTTTTT
CDR3: CASNPGHSNTGELFF

J: TRBJ2-5
size: NA
D: NA
V: TRBV19
DNA: TGTGCCAGTTCCAGGGGACGGTTACAAGAGACCCAGTACTTC
CDR3: CASSRGRLQETQYF

J: TRBJ1-1
size: NA
D: NA
V: TRBV27
DNA: TGTGCCAGCAGCGTTACAGAGACCAACACTGAAGCTTTCTTT
CDR3: CASSVTETNTEAFF

J: TRBJ2-3
size: NA
D: NA
V: TRBV4-1
DNA: TGCGCCAGCAGCCCCCGGACCGAATTCTTCGCAGATACGCAGTATTTT
CDR3: CASSPRTEFFADTQYF

J: TRBJ2-7
size: NA
D: TRBD1
V: TRBV6-5
DNA: TGTGCCAGCAGGAACAGGGGGCCAACCTACGAGCAGTACTTC
CDR3: CASRNRGPTYEQYF

J: TRBJ2-6
size: NA
D: TRBD1
V: TRBV2
DNA: TGTGCCAGCCTAAAGGACAGGGGGGCTGGGGCCAACGTCCTGACTTTC
CDR3: CASLKDRGAGANVLTF

J: TRBJ2-1
size: NA
D: NA
V: TRBV5-1
DNA: TGCGCCAGCCGGGCACCCATGCTCCATGAGCAGTTCTTC
CDR3: CASRAPMLHEQFF

J: TRBJ1-2
size: NA
D: NA
V: TRBV6-1
DNA: TGTGCCAGCAGTGAACCCCAGCGCGGCTACACCTTC
CDR3: CASSEPQRGYTF

J: TRBJ2-1
size: NA
D: NA
V: TRBV6-5
DNA: TGTGCCAGCAGTTCGGACATCGGCTCCTACAATGAGCAGTTCTTC
CDR3: CASSSDIGSYNEQFF

J: TRBJ2-1
size: NA
D: TRBD2
V: TRBV14
DNA: TGTGCCAGCAGCCCCCCTTGGGCGGGAGCCTACAATGAGCAGTTCTTC
CDR3: CASSPPWAGAYNEQFF

J: TRBJ1-1
size: NA
D: TRBD1
V: TRBV6-5
DNA: TGTGCCAGCACTGGGACAGGGTTTTCTGAAGCTTTCTTT
CDR3: CASTGTGFSEAFF

J: TRBJ1-3
size: NA
D: NA
V: TRBV12-3/TRBV12-4
DNA: TGTGCCAGCAGTTTATTTGGAAACACCATATATTTT
CDR3: CASSLFGNTIYF

J: TRBJ2-7
size: NA
D: NA
V: TRBV11-1
DNA: TGTGCCAGCAGCTCGGACACTCGTCCCTACGAGCAGTACTTC
CDR3: CASSSDTRPYEQYF

J: TRBJ1-3
size: few
D: NA
V: TRBV11-2
DNA: TGTGCCAGCAGTTTGGGGGGGGGCTTTGACGGAAACACCATATATTTT
CDR3: CASSLGGGFDGNTIYF

J: TRBJ1-4
size: once
D: TRBD1
V: TRBV19
DNA: TGTGCCAGTAGTACGGACAGGGACGGGATTTGGCAAGAAAAACTGTTTTTT
CDR3: CASSTDRDGIWQEKLFF

J: TRBJ2-5
size: NA
D: TRBD2
V: TRBV7-2
DNA: TGTGCCAGCAGCTTGGTAGAAAGCGGGAGGGCCGCAGAGACCCAGTACTTC
CDR3: CASSLVESGRAAETQYF